This TCR beta chain was identified in a study of multiple sclerosis patients with progressive multifocal leukoencephalopathy. General study results and limits: The findings' link to JC virus versus immunocompromise remained uncertain.

Germline V gene sequence: CDR1 MGHDK, CDR2 SYGVNS. V was clipped by 6 bases and J by 4 bases, with 15 bases between them. The CDR3 has 15 residues. The sample's time point: roughly 6 months of natalizumab therapy. Worth noting for this clone: Its antigen is unidentified.

Profiling relied on immunoSEQ multiplex PCR, and the TCRdb table lists in-frame clones only, not all of them. This sample has some 30,000 clones, with 85% to 90% found just once. The receptor comes from a human donor with multiple sclerosis. The chain uses TRBV25-1 and TRBJ2-2, with a weak D call TRBD1 (6 bases). This specimen was PBMCs, taken from a patient treated with natalizumab. DNA for the CDR3: TGTGCCAGCAGCTCAGCCGGACAGATCACCGGGGAGCTGTTTTTT. Translation gives CASSSAGQITGELFF.